The entry below gives a single T cell receptor beta chain sequence along with its context. Its specificity is not known. Each of the donors was a healthy bone marrow donor. This specimen comes from a study of cytomegalovirus exposure and HLA in healthy donors. The CDR3 is 14 residues long. The germline V gene encodes CDR1 SGHRS and CDR2 YFSETQ. V shed 0 bases and J 5 bases; nucleotides not matched to a gene: 4. Broader study findings: Later analysis showed most CMV-associated TCR beta chains appearing HLA-restricted. When analyzed later, the rates of TCR association showed variation by HLA locus, with DRB1 the most and HLA-C the fewest. Among the most significant clusters, several appeared linked to common viral pathogens in a later analysis.

The PCR contained 60 Vbeta and 13 Jbeta primers. Clones were sequenced by immunoSEQ multiplex PCR, and TCRdb holds only the in-frame ones, with some missing. The repertoire has some 130,000 clones, approximately 79% of them found once; the top ten carry 8.8%. The clonotype was recovered from a woman between 50 and 59 years old in good health and CMV-seropositive. The sample was PBMCs. The gene calls are TRBV5-1 and TRBJ2-7, with 8 bases matching TRBD1. CDR3 nucleotides: TGCGCCAGCAGCTTGGAGTCAGGGGGCCACGAGCAGTACTTC. Amino acids: CASSLESGGHEQYF.